A single sample gave rise to the 8 T cell receptor beta chains below, sequenced in a study of human T cells and chemical hapten exposure. In TCRdb, the RACE reads were re-called with MiXCR into one record per CDR3 protein. The table has 100,000 or so distinct CDR3 sequences, around 35% seen once; the top ten hold roughly 2.5%. Described time point: patch test 3, about 24 weeks after DPC sensitization. Indicated treatment: therapeutic diphenylcyclopropenone sensitization with weekly scalp DPC. Sequenced here: whole blood, sampled in connection with sensitization to the hapten diphenylcyclopropenone (DPC). These receptors originate from a man aged 35-49 years with alopecia areata. Some clones in this sample may be carry-over from other donors' samples.

The J gene is TRBJ2-7, the V gene TRBV6-2 or TRBV6-3; D call uncertain. V was pared by 2 bases and J by 3 bases, with 8 bases between. Germline lookup yields CDR1 MNHEY and CDR2 SVGEGT. The CDR3 has 13 amino acids. CDR3 loop: CASSYALIYEQYV. The CDR3 DNA is TGTGCCAGCAGTTACGCCTTAATCTACGAGCAGTACGTC.

The chain couples TRBV6-2 or TRBV6-3 to TRBJ1-5; D is unresolved. Trimming left V 3 bases short and J 6 bases short, with 9 bases between. CDR1 is MNHEY, CDR2 SVGEGT, per germline. The CDR3 contains 13 residues. CDR3 nucleotide sequence: TGTGCCAGCAGTTATTCCCCGCGTCAGCCCCAGCATTTT. It is translated as CASSYSPRQPQHF.

This rearrangement joins TRBV12-3 or TRBV12-4 to TRBJ1-5; no reliable D call. The CDR3 runs to 13 residues. The V end was cut by 3 bases, the J end by 8 bases, with 11 bases between. The CDR3, as DNA: TGTGCCAGCAGTTTCGGGCACGTCGAGCCCCAGCATTTT. Amino acids: CASSFGHVEPQHF.

This clonotype was found a few times. This rearrangement joins TRBV7-9 to TRBJ2-1, with D maybe TRBD2 (5 bases). This CDR3 has 16 amino acids. CDR1 SEHNR and CDR2 FQNEAQ come from the germline V gene (reference sequence). The V and J ends lost 1 base and 8 bases respectively, with 18 bases between them. CDR3 in amino acids: CASSLGAGIMFDEQFF. The CDR3 nucleotides read TGTGCCAGCAGCTTAGGAGCCGGGATCATGTTCGATGAGCAGTTCTTC.

The CDR3: CASSPDGSPLHF. CDR3 sequence (DNA): TGTGCCAGCAGCCCGGACGGTTCACCCCTCCACTTT. The chain couples TRBV5-5 to TRBJ1-6; D call uncertain. The germline CDR1 and CDR2 sequences are SGHKS and YYEKEE (reference sequence). V dropped 4 bases and J dropped 9 bases, with 8 bases sitting between them. The CDR3 sequence is 12 residues long.

The chain uses TRBV18 and TRBJ2-3, with 9 bases matching TRBD2. The CDR3 is 16 amino acids. The germline V gene has CDR1 KGHSH and CDR2 LQKENI. V was clipped by 4 bases and J by 3 bases; unmatched bases: 8. The DNA of the CDR3 is TGTGCCAGCTCACTCCGTAGCGGGAGTCGGACAGATACGCAGTATTTT. It yields the protein CASSLRSGSRTDTQYF.

This clonotype was seen more than once but under ten times. J is TRBJ2-5 and V is TRBV4-3; 8 bases fit TRBD2. Germline lookup yields CDR1 LGHNA and CDR2 YSLEER. CDR3 length equals 18 residues. The junction had 14 bases not matched to a gene; V was cut back by 4 bases and J by 1 base. The CDR3: CASSPILSGGPTQETQYF. DNA for the CDR3: TGCGCCAGCAGCCCCATACTCTCGGGGGGGCCTACCCAAGAGACCCAGTACTTC.

This clonotype was observed a single time. The rearrangement uses TRBV7-2 and TRBJ1-6; tentative D call: TRBD1 (5 bases). The CDR3 loop spans 15 amino acids. V was clipped by 0 bases and J by 7 bases, with 10 bases between them. Germline CDR1 SGHTA, CDR2 FQGNSA. The CDR3 is CASSLAGAGNSPLHF. CDR3 coding DNA: TGTGCCAGCAGCTTAGCAGGGGCCGGGAATTCACCCCTCCACTTT.